A selection of T cell receptor beta chains follows, all from one sample in a study of regulatory T cells in long-lasting Graves disease. TCRdb itself ran the multiplex PCR reads through MiXCR, one entry per CDR3 protein. The data show some 440,000 distinct CDR3 sequences, around 20% seen once. The source was peripheral blood mononuclear cells (PBMCs), collected when the disease was refractory, from a patient treated with antithyroid drugs. All receptors come from a female donor with Graves disease. CDR3s include the opening cysteine and the closing phenylalanine or tryptophan. The D gene is left open where the match is weak. Expanded clones get a size class; other rows say once, few or many, or leave the size out.

V gene	D gene	clone size	J gene	CDR3 protein	CDR3 DNA
TRBV6-1	TRBD1	.	TRBJ2-5	CASSTSGDSGETQYF	TGTGCCAGCAGTACCTCAGGGGACAGCGGCGAGACCCAGTACTTC
TRBV27	TRBD2	.	TRBJ2-1	CASSLGLAGGPYNEQFF	TGTGCCAGCAGTCTGGGACTAGCGGGAGGACCCTACAATGAGCAGTTCTTC
TRBV6-5	.	many	TRBJ2-2	CASSYWDLGTGELFF	TGTGCCAGCAGTTACTGGGATTTAGGAACCGGGGAGCTGTTTTTT
TRBV11-2	TRBD2	.	TRBJ2-1	CASSPGAGYNEQFF	TGTGCCAGCAGCCCGGGAGCGGGATACAATGAGCAGTTCTTC
TRBV29-1	.	.	TRBJ1-1	CSVLGRGGNTEAFF	TGCAGCGTCCTAGGAAGAGGGGGGAACACTGAAGCTTTCTTT
TRBV5-4	.	.	TRBJ2-5	CASSLWWGGQETQYF	TGTGCCAGCAGCTTGTGGTGGGGAGGCCAAGAGACCCAGTACTTC
TRBV19	.	.	TRBJ2-7	CASRELGEANEQYF	TGTGCCAGTAGAGAACTAGGTGAGGCAAACGAGCAGTACTTC
TRBV5-1	TRBD1	.	TRBJ2-7	CASSYNPRDRDAYERYF	TGCGCCAGCAGCTACAACCCCCGGGACAGGGACGCCTACGAGCGGTACTTC
TRBV28	.	many	TRBJ1-5	CASNWALQPQHF	TGTGCCAGCAATTGGGCTCTTCAGCCCCAGCATTTT
TRBV2	.	many	TRBJ1-2	CASGLIRGNYGYTF	TGTGCCAGCGGGTTAATTAGGGGTAACTATGGCTACACCTTC
TRBV13	TRBD1	.	TRBJ2-7	CASSLKRTGLIWVDEQYF	TGTGCCAGCAGCTTAAAGAGGACAGGGTTAATCTGGGTCGACGAGCAGTACTTC
TRBV11-2	TRBD2	many	TRBJ2-7	CASSRTRTSGSFSYEQYF	TGTGCCAGCAGCAGGACTCGGACTAGCGGGAGTTTCTCCTACGAGCAGTACTTC
TRBV7-9	TRBD1	.	TRBJ2-1	CASKPGQGGNEQFF	TGTGCCAGCAAGCCGGGACAGGGTGGTAATGAGCAGTTCTTC
TRBV4-1	.	.	TRBJ2-5	CASSQAGNGETQYF	TGCGCCAGCAGCCAAGCGGGCAACGGGGAGACCCAGTACTTC
TRBV6-5	.	.	TRBJ2-7	CASSSTRFEQYF	TGTGCCAGCAGTTCTACGCGTTTCGAGCAGTACTTC
TRBV27	.	few	TRBJ1-5	CASKGWYEGGINQPQHF	TGTGCCAGCAAAGGATGGTATGAAGGGGGAATCAATCAGCCCCAGCATTTT
TRBV12-3/TRBV12-4	TRBD1	few	TRBJ2-3	CASSSIPRDRGLDTQYF	TGTGCCAGCAGTTCCATTCCACGGGACAGGGGGCTCGATACGCAGTATTTT
TRBV3-1	.	few	TRBJ2-2	CASSQAWNTGELFF	TGTGCCAGCAGCCAAGCTTGGAACACCGGGGAGCTGTTTTTT
TRBV11-2	.	.	TRBJ2-3	CASASFFTDTQYF	TGTGCCAGCGCTAGCTTTTTCACAGATACGCAGTATTTT
TRBV14	.	many	TRBJ1-1	CASSSLAGWGNTEAFF	TGTGCCAGCAGCAGTTTGGCAGGGTGGGGGAACACTGAAGCTTTCTTT
TRBV6-1	TRBD2	many	TRBJ2-2	CASTQREADTGELFF	TGTGCCAGCACCCAGCGGGAGGCGGACACCGGGGAGCTGTTTTTT
TRBV28	.	few	TRBJ2-5	CASEGRQETQYF	TGTGCCAGCGAGGGACGGCAAGAGACCCAGTACTTC
TRBV27	TRBD1	.	TRBJ1-5	CASSFGGTGSQPQHF	TGTGCCAGCAGTTTTGGGGGGACAGGCAGTCAGCCCCAGCATTTT
TRBV18	.	.	TRBJ2-7	CASSPGRVGYEQYF	TGTGCCAGCTCACCGGGCAGGGTGGGGTACGAGCAGTACTTC
TRBV28	TRBD2	many	TRBJ2-7	CAGSGGGSYEQYF	TGTGCCGGATCGGGGGGTGGCTCCTACGAGCAGTACTTC
TRBV28	.	.	TRBJ1-5	CASSFWQSDQPQHF	TGTGCCAGCAGTTTTTGGCAGTCAGATCAGCCCCAGCATTTT
TRBV6-2/TRBV6-3	TRBD1	.	TRBJ1-5	CASSYRTGGSSSNQPQHF	TGTGCCAGCAGTTACCGTACAGGGGGCTCAAGTAGCAATCAGCCCCAGCATTTT
TRBV28	.	many	TRBJ2-7	CASTQTQDRLTYEQYF	TGTGCCAGCACTCAAACCCAAGACAGATTAACCTACGAGCAGTACTTC
TRBV3-1	.	many	TRBJ2-5	CASSDYYQETQYF	TGTGCCAGCAGCGACTACTACCAAGAGACCCAGTACTTC
TRBV6-1	.	many	TRBJ1-5	CASREGWRSNQPQHF	TGTGCCAGCAGGGAAGGATGGCGAAGCAATCAGCCCCAGCATTTT
TRBV6-1	TRBD2	few	TRBJ2-2	CARLTSGRRHTGELFF	TGTGCCCGCTTAACTAGCGGGCGGAGACACACCGGGGAGCTGTTTTTT
TRBV6-5	.	.	TRBJ2-5	CASSYTEETQYF	TGTGCCAGCAGTTATACAGAAGAGACCCAGTACTTC
TRBV12-3/TRBV12-4	TRBD2	many	TRBJ2-2	CASSSPSSGTNTGELFF	TGTGCCAGCAGTTCCCCCTCTAGCGGGACGAACACCGGGGAGCTGTTTTTT
TRBV7-6	.	few	TRBJ2-7	CASSLVWGASSYEQYF	TGTGCCAGCAGCTTAGTGTGGGGGGCCAGCTCCTACGAGCAGTACTTC
TRBV28	.	many	TRBJ2-5	CASSVTREETQYF	TGTGCCAGCAGTGTGACTAGGGAAGAGACCCAGTACTTC
TRBV6-5	TRBD1	.	TRBJ2-7	CASSYSQTGVREQYF	TGTGCCAGCAGTTACTCACAGACAGGGGTTCGGGAGCAGTACTTC
TRBV7-9	TRBD1	many	TRBJ1-1	CASSLGQGMNTEAFF	TGTGCCAGCAGCCTCGGACAGGGGATGAACACTGAAGCTTTCTTT
TRBV6-1	TRBD2	.	TRBJ2-2	CASSGLLAGGTGELFF	TGTGCCAGCAGTGGCCTACTAGCGGGAGGGACCGGGGAGCTGTTTTTT